This TCR beta chain was recorded in a study of blood T cell repertoires in COVID-19. Turning to the study itself: There were acute and convalescent COVID-19 samples, and they came from the United States, Italy and Spain.

TCRdb keeps only in-frame clones here, not all; method: immunoSEQ multiplex PCR. In the table there are approximately 85,000 clones, 90% of which are singletons. Looked up from germline, CDR1 is LNHDA and CDR2 is SQIVND (reference sequence). The CDR3 is 16 amino acids. V lost 3 bases, J lost 6 bases, and 12 bases stayed unmatched. The clonotype comes from a woman aged 45-59 years in a cohort sampled during active COVID-19. Sequenced sample: peripheral blood. The chain carries TRBV19 and TRBJ2-7; 9 nucleotides agree with TRBD2. The CDR3 DNA is TGTGCCAGTAGTATGCGGACTAGCGCTTCCGTCGCCGAGCAGTACTTC. Encoded protein: CASSMRTSASVAEQYF.